This T cell receptor beta chain emerged from a study of OX40 agonist ivuxolimab in advanced cancers. About the study as a whole: The costimulatory receptor OX40 (CD134) was targeted by ivuxolimab, a fully human IgG2 agonistic monoclonal antibody. Patients were allowed to have had prior anti-PD-1, anti-PD-L1 or anti-CTLA-4 therapy, and around 41% of the dose-escalation patients had previously received checkpoint inhibitors. Partial responses occurred in three dose-escalation patients, of whom one had hepatocellular carcinoma and two had cutaneous melanoma. The purpose of peripheral TCRbeta sequencing was to test whether ivuxolimab changed TCR sequence diversity and led to clonal T-cell expansion. Intravenous ivuxolimab was administered to patients every 2 weeks at six dose levels: 0.01, 0.1, 0.3, 1.5, 3 and 10 mg/kg. Of the 50 or so patients in dose escalation, about 20 had hepatocellular carcinoma, about 15 had melanoma, 9 had renal cell carcinoma and 9 had head and neck cancer. The paper describes the monotherapy dose-escalation part (N of about 52 patients) of the phase I trial of ivuxolimab. In the dose-escalation cohort, around four fifths of patients were male, and the mean age was roughly 60 years, with a range of roughly 20 to 79. The paper's findings and limits, for the study overall: After ivuxolimab, CD8+ T cells had more expanded clones than CD4+ T cells on average. In the 0.1-3.0 mg/kg groups, partial responders were among the patients with the lowest normalized peripheral clonal expansion, particularly in CD8+ T cells. Which antigens the clonally expanded peripheral T cells were specific for was not determined. At doses of 0.1 to 3.0 mg/kg, clonal expansion of both CD4+ and CD8+ blood T cells was observed from baseline to week 6. Low levels of normalized T-cell clonal expansion were also shown by some nonresponding patients.

The trial excluded patients who had a history of autoimmune disease or who were on systemic immunosuppression. Peripheral blood for TCR sequencing was drawn from every dose cohort at baseline, at cycle 4 day 1 and at cycle 7 day 1. Samples were obtained from an open-label, multicenter, first-in-human phase I dose-escalation trial of ivuxolimab. Adults with locally advanced or metastatic head and neck squamous cell, hepatocellular, melanoma or renal cell carcinoma were enrolled in the trial. Before TCR sequencing, CD4+ T cells and CD8+ T cells were sorted from peripheral blood as separate populations. V is clipped by 0 bases and J by 1 base, and the sequence between their germline boundaries is 8 bases long. From the cysteine up to the phenylalanine, the CDR3 has a length of 14 residues. Only the CDR3 DNA stays, 42 bases, in frame from base 1. CDR1 and CDR2 are read off the germline V gene (reference sequence) as SGHNT and YYREEE.

Genomic DNA was extracted from sorted cells for sequencing of the TCRbeta CDR3 region. The immunoSEQ Assay was used to sequence the TCRbeta CDR3 regions. TCRdb carries this immuneACCESS record with in-frame sequences only. Its versions omit some clonotypes, under half of them owing to an unresolved V gene in the studies checked, with the rest unexplained. Across this sample there are 95,000 to 100,000 clones, with 80% to 95% seen only once. The top ten clones comprise about 1.5% of the sample. On this clone: What antigen it recognizes has not been identified. No much larger clonotype is one base removed from it; base qualities were not supplied.

The rearrangement combines TRBV5-4 with TRBJ2-7, with an unclear D gene assignment. The sample in question was CD4+ or CD8+ T cells sorted from blood, obtained in a trial of the OX40 agonist ivuxolimab. The clonotype was recovered from an adult with an advanced solid tumor such as melanoma, head and neck, liver or kidney cancer. The nucleotide sequence reads TGTGCCAGCAGCTTGGACCCGGCTTCCTACGAGCAGTACTTC. The resulting protein is CASSLDPASYEQYF.